The source of this TCR beta chain is a study of T-cell memory formation after mild COVID-19. Background on the study: Largely, TCR clusters stayed within a single donor. Study-wide results and limits: Balance between CD4 and CD8 was seen in clones contracting day 15 to 85, and a CD4+ lean was seen in later expanders.

TCRdb independently ran MiXCR on the 5' RACE reads; one entry per CDR3 protein. Among around 310,000 distinct CDR3 sequences listed, 13% to 15% were seen once. The CDR3 is made up of 15 amino acids. V shed 7 bases, J shed 1 base, and the junction held 4 bases outside the gene matches. This clonotype was counted many times. The antigen is unknown. The chain joins TRBV12-3 or TRBV12-4 to TRBJ2-6; 7 positions agree with TRBD2. The receptor was derived from a man aged 18-30 years who had mild COVID-19 (a few samples of this study predate the infection). Cell type and time point are not known. Sequences were obtained from PBMCs or a T cell subset sorted from them (not recorded which). The DNA for the CDR3 is TGTGCCAGCAACTTGGGAGGGTCTGGGGCCAACGTCCTGACTTTC. Translating it yields CASNLGGSGANVLTF.